The T cell receptor (beta chain) described here comes from a study of CD8 T cells in ankylosing spondylitis. The study's findings and limits: Peripheral blood samples showed relatively rare disease-linked clones, and these clones were CD8+. Reportedly, matched ankylosing spondylitis synovial fluid was significantly enriched for disease-linked clones.

From the 5' RACE reads, TCRdb called clonotypes with MiXCR, one entry per CDR3 protein. The repertoire includes under 250,000 distinct CDR3 sequences, roughly 32% of them detected once, and about 4% sits in the top ten. Trimming shortened V by 5 bases and J by 11 bases, and 11 bases separated the two germline ends. This CDR3 contains 11 residues. In regard to this clonotype: Its matching antigen is unknown.

Sequenced sample: blood, either unsorted or a sorted T cell fraction (not recorded which). The clonotype originates from a male donor with ankylosing spondylitis or in good health (not recorded which). The chain joins TRBV12-3 or TRBV12-4 to TRBJ2-3; either TRBD1 or TRBD2 may supply D (5 bases each). CDR3 nucleotide sequence: TGTGCCAGCAGTCTGGGGGAAGGGCAGTATTTT. Protein product: CASSLGEGQYF.